The sequence of this T cell receptor (beta chain) was determined in a study of control samples from healthy donors and cancer patients. There are 12 residues in the CDR3. V was clipped by 5 bases and J by 2 bases, with 7 bases between them. Per the germline V gene, CDR1 is LNHDA and CDR2 is SQIVND (reference sequence). Sequenced by immunoSEQ multiplex PCR; TCRdb stores in-frame clones only, minus some. The table lists over 110,000 clones, about nine tenths of them singletons. The sequence was obtained from a woman in her 30s in good health. Sequencing was carried out using blood. The chain employs TRBV19 and TRBJ2-7, with D unclear. CDR3 nucleotide sequence: TGTGCCAGTAGTGAACAGCCCTACGAGCAGTACTTC. Its protein product is CASSEQPYEQYF.